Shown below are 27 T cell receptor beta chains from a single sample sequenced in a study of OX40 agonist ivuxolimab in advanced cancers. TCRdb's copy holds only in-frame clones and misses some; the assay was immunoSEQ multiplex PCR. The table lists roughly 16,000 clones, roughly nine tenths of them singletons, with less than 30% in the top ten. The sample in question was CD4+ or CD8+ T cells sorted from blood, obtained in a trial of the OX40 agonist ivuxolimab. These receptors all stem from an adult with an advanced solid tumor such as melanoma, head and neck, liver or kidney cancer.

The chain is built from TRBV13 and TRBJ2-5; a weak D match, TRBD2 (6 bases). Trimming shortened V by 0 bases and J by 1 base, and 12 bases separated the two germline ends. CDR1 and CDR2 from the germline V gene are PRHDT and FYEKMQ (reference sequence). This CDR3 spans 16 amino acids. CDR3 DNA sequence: TGTGCCAGCAGCTTAGGGGTCATGCGGGGCCAAGAGACCCAGTACTTC. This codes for CASSLGVMRGQETQYF.

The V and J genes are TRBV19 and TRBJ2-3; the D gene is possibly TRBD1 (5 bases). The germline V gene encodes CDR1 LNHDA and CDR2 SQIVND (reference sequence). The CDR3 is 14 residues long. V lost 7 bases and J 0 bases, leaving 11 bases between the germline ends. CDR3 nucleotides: TGTGCCAGTATGGCCCAGGGAAGCACAGATACGCAGTATTTT. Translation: CASMAQGSTDTQYF.

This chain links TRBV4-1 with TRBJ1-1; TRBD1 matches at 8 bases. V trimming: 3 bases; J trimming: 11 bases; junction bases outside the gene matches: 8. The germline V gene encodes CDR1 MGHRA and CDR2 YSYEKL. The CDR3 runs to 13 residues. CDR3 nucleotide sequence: TGCGCCAGCAGCCAGACCCAGGGGGCGGGGGCTTTCTTT. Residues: CASSQTQGAGAFF.

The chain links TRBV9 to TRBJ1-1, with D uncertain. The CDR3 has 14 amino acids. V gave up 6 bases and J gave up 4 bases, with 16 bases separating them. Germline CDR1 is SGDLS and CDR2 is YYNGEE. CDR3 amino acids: CASTPGGSATEAFF. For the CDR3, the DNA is TGTGCCAGCACCCCGGGAGGTTCGGCCACTGAAGCTTTCTTT.

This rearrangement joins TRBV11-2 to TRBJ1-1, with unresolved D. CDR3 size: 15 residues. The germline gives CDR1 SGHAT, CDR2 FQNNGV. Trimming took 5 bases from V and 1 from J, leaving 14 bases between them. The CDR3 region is CASSAYLGGNTEAFF. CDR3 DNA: TGTGCCAGCAGCGCCTATTTGGGTGGGAACACTGAAGCTTTCTTT.

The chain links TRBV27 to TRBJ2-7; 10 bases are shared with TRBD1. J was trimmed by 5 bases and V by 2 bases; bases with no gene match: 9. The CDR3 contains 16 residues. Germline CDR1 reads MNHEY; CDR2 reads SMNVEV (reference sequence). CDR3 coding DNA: TGTGCCAGCAGTTTAACAAGTCCCGGGACAGGGGACGAGCAGTACTTC. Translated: CASSLTSPGTGDEQYF.

The CDR3 DNA reads as TGTGCCAGCAGTATCAGGGACTGGAACACTGAAGCTTTCTTT. It encodes CASSIRDWNTEAFF. The J gene is TRBJ1-1, the V gene TRBV27; tentatively, D is TRBD1 (5 bases). The CDR3 has 14 residues. In germline, CDR1 is MNHEY, CDR2 SMNVEV (reference sequence). V was cut by 5 bases and J by 1 base, with 11 bases left in between.

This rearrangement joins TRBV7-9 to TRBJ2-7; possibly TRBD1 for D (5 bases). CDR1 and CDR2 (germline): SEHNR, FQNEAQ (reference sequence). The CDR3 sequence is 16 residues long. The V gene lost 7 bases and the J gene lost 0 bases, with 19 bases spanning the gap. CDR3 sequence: CASTFGHEHFSYEQYF. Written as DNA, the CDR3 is TGTGCCAGCACCTTTGGACACGAGCACTTCTCCTACGAGCAGTACTTC. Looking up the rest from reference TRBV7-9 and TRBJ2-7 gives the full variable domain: DTGVSQNPRHKITKRGQNVTFRCDPISEHNRLYWYRQTLGQGPEFLTYFQNEAQLEKSRLLSDRFSAERPKGSFSTLEIQRTEQGDSAMYLCASTFGHEHFSYEQYFGPGTRLTVT.

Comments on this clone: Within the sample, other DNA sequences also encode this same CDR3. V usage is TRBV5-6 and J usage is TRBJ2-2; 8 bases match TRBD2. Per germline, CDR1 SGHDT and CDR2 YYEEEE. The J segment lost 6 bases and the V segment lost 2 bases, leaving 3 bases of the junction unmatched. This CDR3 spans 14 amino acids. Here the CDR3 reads CASSFGLAAGELFF. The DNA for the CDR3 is TGTGCCAGCAGCTTCGGACTAGCTGCCGGGGAGCTGTTTTTT. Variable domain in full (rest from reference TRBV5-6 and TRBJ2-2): DAGVTQSPTHLIKTRGQQVTLRCSPKSGHDTVSWYQQALGQGPQFIFQYYEEEERQRGNFPDRFSGHQFPNYSSELNVNALLLGDSALYLCASSFGLAAGELFFGEGSRLTVL.

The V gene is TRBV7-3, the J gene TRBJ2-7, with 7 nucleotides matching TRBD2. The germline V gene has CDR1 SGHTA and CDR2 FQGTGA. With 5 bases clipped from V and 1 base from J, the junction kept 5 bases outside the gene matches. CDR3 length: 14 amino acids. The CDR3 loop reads CASSPMGGSYEQYF. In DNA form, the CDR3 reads TGTGCCAGCAGCCCTATGGGGGGGTCCTACGAGCAGTACTTC.

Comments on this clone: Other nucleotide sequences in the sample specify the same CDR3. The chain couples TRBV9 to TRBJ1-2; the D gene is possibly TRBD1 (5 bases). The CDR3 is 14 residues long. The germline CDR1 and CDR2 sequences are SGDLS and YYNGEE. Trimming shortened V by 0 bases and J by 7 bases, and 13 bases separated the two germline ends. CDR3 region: CASSVGGGAGGYTF. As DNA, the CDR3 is TGTGCCAGCAGCGTAGGAGGAGGGGCGGGTGGCTACACCTTC.

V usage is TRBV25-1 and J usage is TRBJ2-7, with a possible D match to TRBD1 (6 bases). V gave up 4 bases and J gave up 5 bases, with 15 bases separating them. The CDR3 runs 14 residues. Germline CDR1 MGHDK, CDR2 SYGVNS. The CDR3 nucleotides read TGTGCCAGCAGTGTTATACAGGGAACAGACGAGCAGTACTTC. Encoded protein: CASSVIQGTDEQYF.

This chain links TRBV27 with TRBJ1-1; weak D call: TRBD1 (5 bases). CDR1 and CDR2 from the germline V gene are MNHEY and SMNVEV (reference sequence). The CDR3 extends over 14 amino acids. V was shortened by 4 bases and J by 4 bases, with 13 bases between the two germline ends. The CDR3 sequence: CASSWDGGSTEAFF. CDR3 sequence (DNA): TGTGCCAGCAGTTGGGACGGCGGGAGCACTGAAGCTTTCTTT.

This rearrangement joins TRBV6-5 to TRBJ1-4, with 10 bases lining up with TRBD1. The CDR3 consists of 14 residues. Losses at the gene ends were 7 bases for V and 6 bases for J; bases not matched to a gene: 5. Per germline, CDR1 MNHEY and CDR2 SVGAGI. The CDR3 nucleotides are TGTGCCAGCACAGGGGACAGGGGTTATGAAAAACTGTTTTTT. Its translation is CASTGDRGYEKLFF.

The CDR3 DNA sequence: TGTGCCAGCAGCGATGGAAGGGGGGAAAAACTGTTTTTT. Its translation is CASSDGRGEKLFF. The V call is TRBV7-9, the J call TRBJ1-4; tentatively, D is TRBD1 (6 bases). CDR1 and CDR2 from the germline V gene are SEHNR and FQNEAQ (reference sequence). V lost 5 bases to trimming and J lost 8 bases, with 12 bases between them. The CDR3 is 13 amino acids.

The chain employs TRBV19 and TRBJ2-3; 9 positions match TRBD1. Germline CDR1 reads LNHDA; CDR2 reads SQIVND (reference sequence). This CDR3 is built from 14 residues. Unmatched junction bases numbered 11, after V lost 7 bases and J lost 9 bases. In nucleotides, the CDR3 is TGTGCCAGTAAAACAGGGGGCGCATCGAAAACGCAGTATTTT. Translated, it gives CASKTGGASKTQYF. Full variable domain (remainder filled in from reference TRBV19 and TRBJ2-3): DGGITQSPKYLFRKEGQNVTLSCEQNLNHDAMYWYRQDPGQGLRLIYYSQIVNDFQKGDIAEGYSVSREKKESFPLTVTSAQKNPTAFYLCASKTGGASKTQYFGPGTRLTVL.

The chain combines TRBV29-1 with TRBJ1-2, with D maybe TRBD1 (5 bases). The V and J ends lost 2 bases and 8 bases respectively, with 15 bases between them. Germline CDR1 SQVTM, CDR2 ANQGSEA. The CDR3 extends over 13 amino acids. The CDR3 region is CSVERQTSEGYTF. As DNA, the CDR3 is TGCAGCGTTGAACGACAGACAAGTGAAGGCTACACCTTC.

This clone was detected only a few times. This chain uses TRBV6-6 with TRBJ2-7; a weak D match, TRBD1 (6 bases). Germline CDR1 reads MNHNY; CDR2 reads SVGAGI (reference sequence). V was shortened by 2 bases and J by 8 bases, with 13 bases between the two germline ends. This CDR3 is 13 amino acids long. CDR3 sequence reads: CASSYPPGHKQYF. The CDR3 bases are TGTGCCAGCAGTTACCCCCCGGGACACAAGCAGTACTTC.

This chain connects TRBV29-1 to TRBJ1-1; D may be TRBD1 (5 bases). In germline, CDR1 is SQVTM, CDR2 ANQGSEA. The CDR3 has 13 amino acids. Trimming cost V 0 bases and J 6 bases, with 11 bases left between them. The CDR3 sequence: CSVEDGRGAEAFF. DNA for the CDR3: TGCAGCGTTGAAGATGGGAGGGGCGCTGAAGCTTTCTTT.

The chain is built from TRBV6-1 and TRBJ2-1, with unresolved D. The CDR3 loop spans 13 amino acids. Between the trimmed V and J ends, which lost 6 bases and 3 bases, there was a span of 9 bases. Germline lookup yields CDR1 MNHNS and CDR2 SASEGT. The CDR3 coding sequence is TGTGCCAGCAGCCCCCCGGGCTACAATGAGCAGTTCTTC. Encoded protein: CASSPPGYNEQFF.

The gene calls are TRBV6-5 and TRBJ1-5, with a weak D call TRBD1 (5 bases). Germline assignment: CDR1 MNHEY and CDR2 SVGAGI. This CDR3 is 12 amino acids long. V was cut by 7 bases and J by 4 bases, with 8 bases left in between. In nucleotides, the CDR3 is TGTGCCAGCAATACAGGAAATCAGCCCCAGCATTTT. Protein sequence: CASNTGNQPQHF.

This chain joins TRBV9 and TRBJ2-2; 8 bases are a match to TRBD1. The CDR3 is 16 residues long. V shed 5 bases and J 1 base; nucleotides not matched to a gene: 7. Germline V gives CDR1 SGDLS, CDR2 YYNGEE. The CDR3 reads CASSGPGTGNTGELFF. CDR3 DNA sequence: TGTGCCAGCAGTGGACCCGGGACAGGGAACACCGGGGAGCTGTTTTTT.

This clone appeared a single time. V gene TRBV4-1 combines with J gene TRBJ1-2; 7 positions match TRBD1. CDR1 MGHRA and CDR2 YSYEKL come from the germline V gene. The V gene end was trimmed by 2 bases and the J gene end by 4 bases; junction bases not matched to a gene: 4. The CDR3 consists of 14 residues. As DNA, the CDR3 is TGCGCCAGCAGCCAAAAGACAGGGACCTATGGCTACACCTTC. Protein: CASSQKTGTYGYTF.

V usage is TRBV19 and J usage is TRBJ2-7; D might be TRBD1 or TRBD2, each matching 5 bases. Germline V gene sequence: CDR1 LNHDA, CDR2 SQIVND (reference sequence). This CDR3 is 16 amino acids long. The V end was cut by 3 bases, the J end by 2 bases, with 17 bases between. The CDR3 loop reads CASSIVSGRGTYEQYF. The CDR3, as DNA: TGTGCCAGTAGTATCGTTTCGGGAAGGGGAACCTACGAGCAGTACTTC.

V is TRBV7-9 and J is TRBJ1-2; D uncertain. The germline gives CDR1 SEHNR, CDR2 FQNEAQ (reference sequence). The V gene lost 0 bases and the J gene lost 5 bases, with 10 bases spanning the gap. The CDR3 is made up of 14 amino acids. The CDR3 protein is CASSLAPEAYGYTF. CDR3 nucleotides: TGTGCCAGCAGCTTAGCACCGGAGGCTTATGGCTACACCTTC.

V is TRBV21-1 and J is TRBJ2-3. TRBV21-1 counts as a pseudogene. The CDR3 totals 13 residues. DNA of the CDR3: TGTGCCAGCAGCCCCCCGCCGAGGGGTACGCAGTATTTT. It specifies CASSPPPRGTQYF.

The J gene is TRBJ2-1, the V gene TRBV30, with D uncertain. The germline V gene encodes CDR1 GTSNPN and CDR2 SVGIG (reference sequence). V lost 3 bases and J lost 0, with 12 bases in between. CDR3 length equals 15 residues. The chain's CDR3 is CAWSLTYLSYNEQFF. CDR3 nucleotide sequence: TGTGCCTGGAGCCTGACCTATCTCTCCTACAATGAGCAGTTCTTC.